The 22 T cell receptor beta chains in this list originate from one sample, sequenced in a study of beta chain features in type 1 diabetes. Study conclusions and caveats: Across all four CD4+ subsets, people with type 1 diabetes showed modestly shorter TCRB CDR3s.

Their specific antigens are unknown. cDNA synthesis used the whole RNA isolate, giving expressed TCRB sequences. Here immunoSEQ multiplex PCR was the method, and the copy in TCRdb shows in-frame clones only, minus some. The table lists about 120,000 clones, less than 20% of them singletons. Sequencing was done on a sample of central memory CD4+ T cells from blood. The receptors were sampled from a man younger than 40 with type 1 diabetes.

This clone has at least ten counts. The chain links TRBV11-2 to TRBJ2-4, with D hard to call. The germline CDR1 and CDR2 sequences are SGHAT and FQNNGV. V was cut by 5 bases and J by 9 bases, with 11 bases left in between. The CDR3 covers 12 residues. For the CDR3, the DNA is TGTGCCAGCAGCGCCGCTAGTCTCATTCAGTACTTC. This translates into CASSAASLIQYF.

This clone has just a few counts. This sample also contains other DNA sequences that code for the same CDR3. The chain joins TRBV29-1 to TRBJ1-2, with D maybe TRBD1 (5 bases). V was trimmed by 2 bases and J by 8 bases, leaving 9 bases between them. CDR3 length equals 11 residues. CDR1 and CDR2 (germline): SQVTM, ANQGSEA. The CDR3 DNA sequence: TGCAGCGTTGAAAGGCAGGGAGGCTACACCTTC. It codes for CSVERQGGYTF.

The sample holds a few counts of this clone. One end of the junction is discordant with germline, which a read error may explain. The chain joins TRBV7-7 to TRBJ2-1, with 14 nucleotides matching TRBD2. The CDR3 length is 15 residues. The germline V gene has CDR1 SSHAT and CDR2 FNYEAQ (reference sequence). CDR3 DNA: TGTGCTAGCAGCGTCGGGACTAGCGGGGGCAATGAGCAGTTCTTC. This gives the protein CASSVGTSGGNEQFF.

This clone was observed a handful of times. The CDR3 loop reads CAWSEGQAGNTIYF. As DNA, the CDR3 is TGTGCCTGGAGTGAGGGACAGGCTGGAAACACCATATATTTT. V gene TRBV30 combines with J gene TRBJ1-3; 8 bases agree with TRBD1. J gave up 2 bases and V 1 base, and 1 base lay outside the gene matches. Germline values: CDR1 GTSNPN, CDR2 SVGIG (reference sequence). The CDR3 totals 14 residues.

This clone was seen a few times. This rearrangement joins TRBV11-3 to TRBJ1-1; the match to TRBD1 covers 10 bases. Germline CDR1 SGHNT, CDR2 YENEEA. The CDR3 contains 16 residues. V shed 0 bases, J shed 5 bases, and the junction held 6 bases outside the gene matches. For the CDR3, the DNA is TGTGCCAGCAGCTTAGAGGCTTCGGACAGGGGGACTGAAGCTTTCTTT. This encodes CASSLEASDRGTEAFF.

This clone was found a few times. The CDR3 DNA sequence: TGTGCCAGCAGTCAGACAGGGGGCGTTGGGGAGCTGTTTTTT. Its protein product is CASSQTGGVGELFF. The genes are TRBV6-5 and TRBJ2-2; TRBD1 agrees at 10 bases. The CDR3 loop spans 14 amino acids. J gave up 8 bases and V 5 bases, and 5 bases lay outside the gene matches. Germline CDR1 is MNHEY and CDR2 is SVGAGI.

The V and J genes are TRBV9 and TRBJ1-6; TRBD1 agrees at 9 bases. CDR3 length: 15 amino acids. CDR1 SGDLS and CDR2 YYNGEE come from the germline V gene. Trimming cost V 3 bases and J 10 bases; bases outside gene matches: 8. In nucleotides, the CDR3 is TGTGCCAGCAGCGCTTTCGGGACAGGGTACTCACCCCTCCACTTT. This sequence encodes CASSAFGTGYSPLHF.

This clone was detected many times. The chain joins TRBV7-9 to TRBJ2-3; D tentatively fits TRBD1 or TRBD2 (5 bases each). In germline, CDR1 is SEHNR, CDR2 FQNEAQ (reference sequence). V was clipped by 8 bases and J by 4 bases, with 13 bases between them. This CDR3 comprises 13 residues. The CDR3 here is CASSTRGPDTQYF. CDR3 coding DNA: TGTGCCAGCTCAACTAGGGGCCCAGATACGCAGTATTTT.

This clone was detected only a few times. The CDR3 is CASSYSSQLQETQYF. In DNA, the CDR3 is TGTGCCAGCAGTTACTCGTCCCAACTACAAGAGACCCAGTACTTC. V usage is TRBV6-5 and J usage is TRBJ2-5; D call uncertain. The germline V gene encodes CDR1 MNHEY and CDR2 SVGAGI. The CDR3 extends over 15 amino acids. Trimming left V 0 bases short and J 2 bases short, with 10 bases between.

As DNA, the CDR3 is TGTGCCAGCAGTTCTTATAATTCACCCCTCCACTTT. The encoded protein is CASSSYNSPLHF. The chain is built from TRBV27 and TRBJ1-6; no reliable D call. Per germline, CDR1 MNHEY and CDR2 SMNVEV (reference sequence). Trimming took 4 bases from V and 4 from J, leaving 2 bases between them. This CDR3 region has 12 residues.

This clone was counted a few times. V usage is TRBV27 and J usage is TRBJ1-2; TRBD1 matches 7 bases. The CDR3 is 16 amino acids. Germline CDR1 reads MNHEY; CDR2 reads SMNVEV (reference sequence). J lost 3 bases, V lost 3 bases, and 10 bases had no gene match. CDR3 bases: TGTGCCAGCAGTTTGACAGGGCTAGAACAATACTATGGCTACACCTTC. Amino acids: CASSLTGLEQYYGYTF.

The chain couples TRBV6-5 to TRBJ2-1, with 8 bases lining up with TRBD1. The germline CDR1 and CDR2 sequences are MNHEY and SVGAGI. With V trimmed by 5 bases and J by 4 bases, 7 bases remained unmatched. The CDR3 covers 15 residues. CDR3 in DNA: TGTGCCAGCAGTCCCACAGGGGGATTTTACAATGAGCAGTTCTTC. It codes for CASSPTGGFYNEQFF.

This clone came up a few times. This sequence joins TRBV11-2 and TRBJ2-7, with 9 bases aligning to TRBD1. Germline assignment: CDR1 SGHAT and CDR2 FQNNGV. The CDR3 is 15 amino acids. With V trimmed by 2 bases and J by 5 bases, 7 bases remained unmatched. CDR3 nucleotides: TGTGCCAGCAGCTTAACTCCGGGACAGGGCCACGAGCAGTACTTC. Its translation is CASSLTPGQGHEQYF.

The rearrangement joins TRBV29-1 to TRBJ2-1, with D unclear. The V and J ends lost 4 bases and 10 bases respectively, with 26 bases between them. The CDR3 contains 16 residues. Germline assignment: CDR1 SQVTM and CDR2 ANQGSEA. This CDR3 is CSVVILRPTNHPEQFF. CDR3 in DNA: TGCAGCGTTGTTATTCTCAGACCCACCAACCACCCCGAGCAGTTCTTC.

This rearrangement joins TRBV4-3 to TRBJ1-6; the D is unclear. Germline V gene sequence: CDR1 LGHNA, CDR2 YSLEER. The CDR3 totals 16 residues. The V and J ends lost 0 bases and 9 bases respectively, with 15 bases between them. The CDR3 nucleotides are TGCGCCAGCAGCCAAGAAAGGGTCGCCGGCAGTTCACCCCTCCACTTT. It codes for CASSQERVAGSSPLHF.

This clone was seen more than once but under ten times. This chain uses TRBV4-3 with TRBJ2-3; TRBD2 matches 12 bases. V dropped 4 bases and J dropped 4; count of bases not matched to a gene: 12. The CDR3 has 18 residues. CDR1 is LGHNA, CDR2 YSLEER, per germline. CDR3 coding DNA: TGCGCCAGCAGCCCGGATACCCCTAGCGGGGGGGCGGCAGATACGCAGTATTTT. It specifies CASSPDTPSGGAADTQYF.

The V call is TRBV5-1, the J call TRBJ2-6; D assignment may be TRBD1 or TRBD2 (6 bases each). Trimming removed 3 bases at V and 3 bases at J, with 13 bases between. CDR1 is SGHRS, CDR2 YFSETQ, per germline. CDR3 size: 16 residues. CDR3 bases: TGCGCCAGCAGCTCCACGGGGGCTGTTGGGGCCAACGTCCTGACTTTC. This gives the protein CASSSTGAVGANVLTF.

The gene calls are TRBV7-2 and TRBJ2-3, with a weak D call TRBD2 (5 bases). This CDR3 has 19 amino acids. The V end lost 5 bases, the J end lost 0 bases, and 24 bases lay between the germline ends. Germline loops: CDR1 SGHTA, CDR2 FQGNSA. The CDR3 DNA is TGTGCCAGCAGCCCAGCCCCTTACCGGGGTAAAAGGAGCACAGATACGCAGTATTTT. This gives the protein CASSPAPYRGKRSTDTQYF.

The rearrangement joins TRBV6-1 to TRBJ1-2; D might be TRBD1 (6 bases). Germline loops: CDR1 MNHNS, CDR2 SASEGT. The CDR3 is made up of 14 amino acids. The V end lost 1 base, the J end lost 0 bases, and 6 bases lay between the germline ends. The CDR3 spells CASSEGTANYGYTF. The DNA for the CDR3 is TGTGCCAGCAGTGAAGGGACAGCTAACTATGGCTACACCTTC.

This clone was detected ten times or more. V gene TRBV29-1 combines with J gene TRBJ2-5; no clear D gene. The CDR3 extends over 12 amino acids. Trimming pared 3 bases from V and 3 bases from J, leaving 8 bases between. Germline V gene data show CDR1 as SQVTM and CDR2 as ANQGSEA. CDR3 DNA sequence: TGCAGCGTTGACCCACAGAAAGAGACCCAGTACTTC. It yields the protein CSVDPQKETQYF. Filled out from reference TRBV29-1 and TRBJ2-5, the complete variable domain reads SAVISQKPSRDICQRGTSLTIQCQVDSQVTMMFWYRQQPGQSLTLIATANQGSEATYESGFVIDKFPISRPNLTFSTLTVSNMSPEDSSIYLCSVDPQKETQYFGPGTRLLVL.

The genes are TRBV12-5 and TRBJ2-7; 7 nucleotides line up with TRBD1. CDR1 and CDR2 from the germline V gene are LGHNT and FRNRAP. CDR3 size: 14 residues. V trimming: 8 bases; J trimming: 5 bases; junction bases outside the gene matches: 12. CDR3 protein: CASLAGQVGHEQYF. The DNA for the CDR3 is TGTGCTAGTCTAGCTGGACAGGTCGGCCACGAGCAGTACTTC.

This clone appeared a few times. The J gene is TRBJ2-2, the V gene TRBV2; 10 positions match TRBD1. Per germline, CDR1 SNHLY and CDR2 FYNNEI. Trimming took 8 bases from V and 6 from J; bases not matched to a gene: 3. This CDR3 contains 13 residues. The DNA of the CDR3 is TGTGCCAGCGGCGGGACAGGGGCCGGGGAGCTGTTTTTT. Translation: CASGGTGAGELFF.